What follows is one T cell receptor beta chain and its context. Its target is unknown. V trimming: 6 bases; J trimming: 2 bases; junction bases outside the gene matches: 4. The CDR3 totals 14 residues. The V gene's germline CDR1 is ENHRY and CDR2 SYGVKD. Using immunoSEQ multiplex PCR, the repertoire was profiled, and TCRdb retains in-frame clones only, with some absent. The sample carries 40,000 or so clones, roughly 73% recorded once. Exposure to brentuximab vedotin varied, and each patient had relapsed following autologous stem cell transplantation. The record originates from a study of PD-1 blockade in classical Hodgkin lymphoma. Points from the study as a whole: The study found complete responders had baseline diversity similar to newly diagnosed patients.

The TCR comes from a human donor with classical Hodgkin lymphoma. The genes are TRBV10-3 and TRBJ2-7; 10 bases map to TRBD2. The input for sequencing was peripheral blood mononuclear cells (PBMCs), taken at baseline. The CDR3 spells CAIRSGGAPYEQYF. CDR3 sequence (DNA): TGTGCCATCAGGAGCGGGGGGGCCCCCTACGAGCAGTACTTC.